This T cell receptor (beta chain) was recovered during a study of T cell changes during pregnancy in multiple sclerosis. V lost 0 bases and J lost 2; bases outside the gene matches: 3. Germline V gives CDR1 MNHEY, CDR2 SVGAGI. CDR3 length: 15 residues. Assay: immunoSEQ multiplex PCR; the TCRdb copy retains only in-frame clones and omits some. The sample yields approximately 90,000 clones, about nine tenths seen once. This clonotype was sampled from a female donor in good health, enrolled as a control in a pregnancy study. The sequencing used peripheral blood, collected after pregnancy. The V and J genes are TRBV6-5 and TRBJ2-5; 7 nucleotides align to TRBD1. The CDR3 sequence is CASSYSGDSQETQYF. The CDR3, as DNA: TGTGCCAGCAGTTACTCGGGGGACAGTCAAGAGACCCAGTACTTC.